The 19 T cell receptor beta chains in this list originate from one sample, sequenced in a study of Graves' ophthalmopathy and Graves' hyperthyroidism (dated by TCRdb to the late 2010s). The sequencing machine was an Illumina HiSeq 2000. For repertoire sequencing, TCR beta CDR3 regions were amplified from RNA transcripts. A first-round RT-PCR used HTBI primers with the Qiagen OneStep RT-PCR kit, followed by a second-round multiplex PCR, size selection and purification. TCRdb applied fastp at Q25 and MiXCR to the public reads, then kept only in-frame beta chains. Entries that share a CDR3 protein sequence are merged under the most common genes and DNA. This sample has 200,000 to 250,000 distinct CDR3 sequences in its table, and roughly 21% of those were observed once. Under 55% of the sample is in the top ten clones. Sample: peripheral blood. These receptors were taken from a woman aged 50 to 60 with Graves' ophthalmopathy. Donor details come from another sample of the same person, matched by shared clones.

This clonotype was seen ten or more times. The chain employs TRBV12-3 or TRBV12-4 and TRBJ1-1, with D uncertain. V lost 8 bases, J lost 7 bases, and 11 bases lay in between. The CDR3 totals 11 residues. The CDR3 is CASSMVSEAFF. The CDR3 DNA reads as TGTGCCAGCTCTATGGTTAGTGAAGCTTTCTTT.

At least ten counts were recorded for this clonotype. The chain employs TRBV28 and TRBJ2-7, with 11 bases that match TRBD2. The length of the CDR3 is 15 residues. V shed 6 bases, J shed 3 bases, and the junction held 7 bases outside the gene matches. The germline gives CDR1 MDHEN, CDR2 SYDVKM. The CDR3 loop is CASRPVGLADYEQYF. The CDR3 DNA reads TGTGCCAGCAGGCCCGTGGGACTAGCGGACTACGAGCAGTACTTC.

The chain recombines TRBV30 with TRBJ1-1; 8 positions match TRBD1. The CDR3 has 15 residues. V trimming: 0 bases; J trimming: 0 bases; junction bases outside the gene matches: 3. CDR1 GTSNPN and CDR2 SVGIG come from the germline V gene (reference sequence). CDR3 in DNA: TGTGCCTGGAGTGTAGGGGACAGGCTGAACACTGAAGCTTTCTTT. Its protein product is CAWSVGDRLNTEAFF.

This clonotype was counted at least ten times. The J gene is TRBJ2-2, the V gene TRBV6-1; TRBD1 might be the D (6 bases). Trimming took 6 bases from V and 4 from J, leaving 15 bases between them. Germline CDR1 and CDR2: MNHNS and SASEGT. This CDR3 is 15 amino acids long. The chain's CDR3 is CASRNPRDTTGELFF. CDR3 DNA sequence: TGTGCCAGCAGGAACCCAAGGGACACCACCGGGGAGCTGTTTTTT.

This clonotype occurred many times. This chain links TRBV7-6 with TRBJ2-7; 12 bases agree with TRBD2. Germline V gives CDR1 SGHVS, CDR2 FNYEAQ. The CDR3 length is 16 residues. The V segment lost 5 bases and the J segment 5 bases; nucleotides outside the gene matches: 10. This CDR3 reads CASSLTSGRPGNEQYF. The CDR3 DNA reads TGTGCCAGCAGCCTTACTAGCGGGAGGCCAGGCAACGAGCAGTACTTC.

The gene calls are TRBV24-1 and TRBJ1-1; D remains ambiguous. V dropped 11 bases and J dropped 5 bases, with 17 bases sitting between them. The CDR3 has 13 amino acids. The germline gives CDR1 KGHDR, CDR2 SFDVKD. The CDR3: CASSFATGTEAFF. CDR3 coding DNA: TGTGCCAGCAGCTTCGCCACGGGGACTGAAGCTTTCTTT.

This chain links TRBV7-9 with TRBJ1-1; unclear D gene. The V gene lost 2 bases and the J gene lost 7 bases, with 14 bases spanning the gap. The CDR3 loop spans 14 amino acids. The germline V gene has CDR1 SEHNR and CDR2 FQNEAQ (reference sequence). The CDR3 nucleotides are TGTGCCAGCAGCTTAATGCCGCCGGACCTTGAAGCTTTCTTT. Its translation is CASSLMPPDLEAFF.

This clonotype has a handful of counts. The chain recombines TRBV3-1 with TRBJ2-7; no definite D call. Germline assignment: CDR1 LGHDT and CDR2 YNNKEL (reference sequence). The V gene lost 1 base and the J gene lost 3 bases, with 7 bases spanning the gap. CDR3 length: 13 amino acids. CDR3 residues: CASSQGLGYEQYF. The DNA for the CDR3 is TGTGCCAGCAGCCAAGGACTCGGCTACGAGCAGTACTTC.

This clonotype was seen ten or more times. The gene calls are TRBV7-2 and TRBJ2-2; 9 bases map to TRBD1. V shed 3 bases, J shed 5 bases, and the junction held 4 bases outside the gene matches. CDR3 length: 15 amino acids. The germline gives CDR1 SGHTA, CDR2 FQGNSA. This CDR3 reads CASSLHGQGTGELFF. CDR3 nucleotide sequence: TGTGCCAGCAGCTTGCACGGACAGGGGACCGGGGAGCTGTTTTTT.

There are many counts of this clonotype. The chain joins TRBV7-2 to TRBJ2-7; TRBD1 aligns across 11 bases. V was pared by 5 bases and J by 2 bases, with 2 bases of the junction left unmatched. The germline V gene has CDR1 SGHTA and CDR2 FQGNSA. There are 14 residues in the CDR3. The CDR3: CASSPDRGPYEQYF. CDR3 in DNA: TGTGCCAGCAGCCCGGACAGGGGGCCCTACGAGCAGTACTTC.

This clonotype was seen at least ten times. The CDR3 loop reads CAITPDGSYEQYF. The CDR3 nucleotides read TGTGCCATCACGCCGGACGGGTCCTACGAGCAGTACTTC. The J gene is TRBJ2-7, the V gene TRBV10-3; D ambiguous. Germline loops: CDR1 ENHRY, CDR2 SYGVKD. V was clipped by 7 bases and J by 1 base, with 11 bases between them. The CDR3 runs to 13 residues.

Of note for this clonotype: This may come from a read error, since a much larger clone is one base off. The chain couples TRBV6-5 to TRBJ1-1; no reliable D call. CDR1 and CDR2 from the germline V gene are MNHEY and SVGAGI. The CDR3 has 12 residues. Between the trimmed V and J ends, which lost 4 bases and 8 bases, there was a span of 11 bases. The CDR3 DNA reads TGTGCCAGCAGTTTCGGGCGGGCAGAAGCTTTCTTT. This codes for CASSFGRAEAFF.

This clonotype occurred many times. The chain carries TRBV18 and TRBJ1-3; possibly TRBD1 for D (5 bases). This CDR3 spans 16 amino acids. Per germline, CDR1 KGHSH and CDR2 LQKENI. The ends were cut back, 4 bases at V and 0 bases at J, with 13 bases in the middle. This chain's CDR3 is CASSLRQRSSGNTIYF. In nucleotides, the CDR3 is TGTGCCAGCTCACTTCGACAGCGGAGCTCTGGAAACACCATATATTTT.

The V and J genes are TRBV20-1 and TRBJ2-4; no definite D call. CDR3 size: 12 residues. Germline CDR1 reads DFQATT; CDR2 reads SNEGSKA (reference sequence). V was pared by 8 bases and J by 2 bases, with 10 bases between. The CDR3: CSTRLTKNIQYF. The DNA of the CDR3 is TGCAGTACCAGGCTAACCAAAAACATTCAGTACTTC.

This clonotype was observed at least ten times. The V and J genes are TRBV6-5 and TRBJ2-7; D not resolved. V lost 3 bases, J lost 3 bases, and 9 bases lay in between. This CDR3 is 13 amino acids long. Germline CDR1 reads MNHEY; CDR2 reads SVGAGI. The chain's CDR3 is CASSYLWDYEQYF. Written as DNA, the CDR3 is TGTGCCAGCAGTTATTTATGGGACTACGAGCAGTACTTC.

Ten or more counts support this clonotype. The chain has TRBV20-1 and TRBJ1-2; D is ambiguous. The germline CDR1 and CDR2 sequences are DFQATT and SNEGSKA (reference sequence). The length of the CDR3 is 15 residues. The V end was cut by 5 bases, the J end by 4 bases, with 20 bases between. The CDR3 coding sequence is TGCAGTGCTCCCCGGATATCGCAAGAGGGCTATGGCTACACCTTC. Translating it yields CSAPRISQEGYGYTF.

This clonotype was observed at least ten times. The gene calls are TRBV15 and TRBJ2-7, with 9 bases aligning to TRBD1. Germline CDR1 and CDR2: LNHNV and YYDKDF (reference sequence). This CDR3 has 14 residues. J was trimmed by 2 bases and V by 8 bases; bases with no gene match: 7. CDR3 region: CATSFGTGPYEQYF. The CDR3 DNA sequence: TGTGCCACCTCGTTCGGGACAGGGCCCTACGAGCAGTACTTC.

This clonotype was counted a few times. The genes are TRBV27 and TRBJ2-7; D is possibly TRBD1 (5 bases). The germline gives CDR1 MNHEY, CDR2 SMNVEV (reference sequence). Trimming pared 6 bases from V and 5 bases from J, leaving 17 bases between. This CDR3 contains 14 residues. The CDR3: CASSPLVGADEQYF. Written as DNA, the CDR3 is TGTGCCAGCAGCCCTTTGGTAGGGGCAGACGAGCAGTACTTC.

This clonotype showed up many times. This chain joins TRBV6-1 and TRBJ2-7; D call uncertain. The CDR3 sequence is 11 residues long. From germline, CDR1 is MNHNS and CDR2 SASEGT. V dropped 5 bases and J dropped 3 bases, with 5 bases sitting between them. CDR3 in DNA: TGTGCCAGCAGTCAAGTCTACGAGCAGTACTTC. Residues: CASSQVYEQYF.